The rows below give T cell receptor beta chains drawn from one sample of a study of shared clonotypes between healthy human individuals. Method: immunoSEQ multiplex PCR; TCRdb's copy keeps in-frame clones and lacks some. This table holds hundreds of thousands of clones, more than 95% found once. The sample consisted of naive CD4+ T cells sorted from blood. These receptors all stem from a woman aged 25 to 39 in good health. CDR3s include the opening cysteine and the closing phenylalanine or tryptophan. D genes are given only for firm matches. Size tells how often a clone was seen (once, few, many) or the class of an expanded clone, and some rows leave it out.

>TRBV19|NA|TRBJ1-6|NA
TGTGCCAACACCGGGATTGACATACACCATAATTCACCCCTCCACTTT
CANTGIDIHHNSPLHF
>TRBV18|NA|TRBJ1-1|NA
TGTGCCAGCTCACCCACGCAGATTGAAGCTTTCTTT
CASSPTQIEAFF
>TRBV25-1|NA|TRBJ2-5|NA
TGTGCCAGCAGTGAATTCAGACAGCCCCAAGAGACCCAGTACTTC
CASSEFRQPQETQYF
>TRBV10-3|NA|TRBJ2-7|NA
TGTGCCATCAGTGCGGGTCCCTCCTACGAGCAGTACTTC
CAISAGPSYEQYF
>TRBV2|TRBD1|TRBJ1-2|NA
TGTGCCAGCACTTTTACAGGGGGGGACTATGGCTACACCTTC
CASTFTGGDYGYTF
>TRBV4-1|NA|TRBJ2-7|NA
TGCGCCAGCAGCCTAGTGGGATACGAGCTGTACTTC
CASSLVGYELYF
>TRBV11-2|TRBD2|TRBJ2-7|NA
TGTGCCAGCAGCTTCGCGGCGGGGACTAAATCATACGAGCAGTACTTC
CASSFAAGTKSYEQYF
>TRBV5-6|NA|TRBJ2-3|NA
TGTGCCAGCAGCAGAAGGCAGGAGAGCACAGATACGCAGTATTTT
CASSRRQESTDTQYF
>TRBV13|NA|TRBJ1-1|NA
TGTGCCAGCAGCTTGTACAGGGAGAACACTGAAGCTTTCTTT
CASSLYRENTEAFF
>TRBV9|TRBD1|TRBJ1-3|NA
TGTGCCAGCAGCGAGTCGGAACCCCCAGGGGGGACTATAGGAAACACCATATATTTT
CASSESEPPGGTIGNTIYF
>TRBV15|TRBD1|TRBJ2-7|NA
TGTGCCACCAGCAGTGGGTCCGGGACAGATGCCTACGAGCAGTACTTC
CATSSGSGTDAYEQYF
>TRBV2|NA|TRBJ1-1|NA
TGTGCCAGCCACGGTTTGGAGGGGAACACTGAAGCTTTCTTT
CASHGLEGNTEAFF
>TRBV11-3|NA|TRBJ2-5|NA
TGTGCCAGCAGCAATCAGCAGGGGAAGACCCAGTACTTC
CASSNQQGKTQYF
>TRBV28|NA|TRBJ1-5|once
TGTGCCAGCAGTTTGCCTCAGGGGAACAATCAGCCCCAGCATTTT
CASSLPQGNNQPQHF
>TRBV6-5|NA|TRBJ2-5|NA
TGTGCCAGCAGTAGTATCCGGGAGACCCAGTACTTC
CASSSIRETQYF
>TRBV28|NA|TRBJ2-4|NA
TGTGCCAGCAGTTTAGGGGGGAGTGGGAAAAACATTCAGTACTTC
CASSLGGSGKNIQYF
>TRBV6-6|NA|TRBJ2-3|NA
TGTGCCACCGAAGCACCGGGACTCGGGGGTCATACGCAGTATTTT
CATEAPGLGGHTQYF
>TRBV7-8|NA|TRBJ2-2|NA
TGTGCCAGCAGCTTACAGTCCCCAGGGAACACCGGGGAGCTGTTTTTT
CASSLQSPGNTGELFF
>TRBV7-2|NA|TRBJ2-7|NA
TGTGCCAGCAGCTTAGCGTCGCAGGGGGGGGCCAGGTACTTC
CASSLASQGGARYF
>TRBV14|NA|TRBJ2-7|NA
TGTGCCAGCAGCCAAGATGAGGGCCGGGGCTACGAGCAGTACTTC
CASSQDEGRGYEQYF
>TRBV27|TRBD1|TRBJ1-1|NA
TGTGCCAGCAGTTTAGGGGACAGTTCGGACACTGAAGCTTTCTTT
CASSLGDSSDTEAFF
>TRBV6-4|TRBD2|TRBJ2-7|NA
TGTGCCAGATCTAGTAGCGGGAGGGTGATATACGAGCAGTACTTC
CARSSSGRVIYEQYF
>TRBV19|NA|TRBJ1-2|once
TGTGCCAGTAGTCGGGGGGACGGCTATGGCTACACCTTC
CASSRGDGYGYTF
>TRBV19|NA|TRBJ2-7|NA
TGTGCCAGTAGTATCTCGACAGGAATCGCCTACGAGCAGTACTTC
CASSISTGIAYEQYF
>TRBV2|NA|TRBJ1-1|NA
TGTGCCAGCCCCCAAGCTTTCTTT
CASPQAFF
>TRBV7-8|TRBD2|TRBJ2-7|NA
TGTGCCACCAACCCCAGGACTAGCGGGTTGTTTGGCTACGAGCAGTACTTC
CATNPRTSGLFGYEQYF
>TRBV28|NA|TRBJ2-5|NA
TGTGCCAGCAGTCCCCCAGCGGGACAGGAGACCCAGTACTTC
CASSPPAGQETQYF
>TRBV18|NA|TRBJ2-7|NA
TGTGCCAGCTCAAAGGGCGGGACAGACTCCTACGAGCAGTACTTC
CASSKGGTDSYEQYF
>TRBV5-4|TRBD2|TRBJ2-7|NA
TGTGCCAGCAGCTCCGGGACTAGCGGGAGGACCGGGCCCTCGCAGTACTTC
CASSSGTSGRTGPSQYF
>TRBV19|TRBD1|TRBJ1-5|NA
TGTGCCAGTAGGAGGCTGGGGACAGGGGACAATCAGCCCCAGCATTTT
CASRRLGTGDNQPQHF
>TRBV11-1|NA|TRBJ2-3|NA
TGTGCCAGCAGCTCCCAAGGGGCAGATACGCAGTATTTT
CASSSQGADTQYF
>TRBV27|NA|TRBJ1-5|NA
TGTGCCAGCAGTTACAAGTATAGCAATCAGCCCCAGCATTTT
CASSYKYSNQPQHF
>TRBV10-2|TRBD1|TRBJ1-5|NA
TGCGCCAGCAGTGAGTCGGACAGGGGGAGCAATCAGCCCCAGCATTTT
CASSESDRGSNQPQHF
>TRBV4-1|TRBD1|TRBJ2-7|NA
TGCGCCAGCAGCAAGGACAGGGTGGGCCACGAGCAGTACTTC
CASSKDRVGHEQYF
>TRBV28|NA|TRBJ2-1|NA
TGTGCCAGCAGTCTTCCCTCCCTAGCCGTAGCTTGGGAGCAGTTCTTC
CASSLPSLAVAWEQFF
>TRBV19|TRBD1|TRBJ1-1|few
TGTGCCAGTAGTTACAGGGGAGTAACTGAAGCTTTCTTT
CASSYRGVTEAFF
>TRBV4-1|NA|TRBJ2-1|NA
TGCGCCAGCAGCCAAGATCGACTAGTTAGTGAGCAGTTCTTC
CASSQDRLVSEQFF
>TRBV7-8|NA|TRBJ1-5|NA
TGTGCCAGCAGCTTAAACACAGGAGACCAGCCCCAGCATTTT
CASSLNTGDQPQHF
>TRBV6-6|NA|TRBJ2-3|NA
TGTGCCAGCAGTTACTCACGTACAAGCACAGATACGCAGTATTTT
CASSYSRTSTDTQYF
>TRBV6-5|NA|TRBJ1-1|NA
TGTGCCAGCAGGGGGCCGCGGAACACTGAAGCTTTCTTT
CASRGPRNTEAFF
>TRBV15|TRBD2|TRBJ2-5|NA
TGTGCCACCGGACTAGCGGGAGTGGATGCCCAGTACTTC
CATGLAGVDAQYF